This note documents a single TCR beta chain sequence. The target of this receptor is not known. Per-base qualities were not stored, and no clone one base away is much larger. Via the germline V gene, CDR1 is SGHVS and CDR2 FNYEAQ. Inclusive of the bounding cysteine and phenylalanine, the CDR3 is 13 residues long. Here the CDR3 DNA is all that survives: 39 bases in frame from base 1. V loses 5 bases of germline sequence and J loses 6 bases, and the interval between the two ends is 13 bases. The data derive from a study of T cells in narcolepsy (dated by TCRdb to the late 2010s). Background for the entire study: Patients with narcolepsy type 1 or type 2 (NT1, NT2) and healthy control donors were enrolled in the study. To look for autoreactive T cells in narcolepsy patients that target self-antigens of hypocretin neurons (hypocretin, TRIB2), the study used TCR Vbeta sequencing to follow clonotypes in blood and CSF.

Broader findings and caveats from the paper: Autoreactive clonotypes were reported to be detected serially in the blood of the same patients and of different patients, but not in the blood of healthy controls. Patients and controls had comparable numbers of sequenced blood memory CD4+ clonotypes, averaging about 40,000 and 33,000, respectively. No sequences matching autoreactive T cell clones were contained in some blood memory CD4+ repertoires from patients and controls. In plots comparing CSF and blood CD4+ T cell clonotypes from the same patient, HCRT-specific and TRIB2-specific autoreactive clonotypes were highlighted.

For TCR Vbeta sequencing, memory CD4+ T cells were sorted ex vivo from the peripheral blood of narcolepsy patients and healthy controls. Receptor libraries were prepared by the immunoSEQ multiplex PCR assay. In its TCRdb copy, this immuneACCESS table keeps in-frame sequences only and misses some clones. Where compared with another copy, unresolved V genes explain less than half of these, and the others have no known cause. For this sample there are under 40,000 clones; 70% to 80% appear just once. 0.85% to 1.3% of the sample goes to the ten largest clones. The chain employs TRBV7-6 and TRBJ1-2; the D segment cannot be called with confidence. Source material: CD45RA- memory CD4+ T cells from PBMCs. Per the publication, the cell subset or site label means: memory T cells sorted ex vivo from peripheral blood. This TCR was sampled from a human donor with narcolepsy. CDR3 protein: CASSRNPLDGYTF. In nucleotides, the sequence is TGTGCCAGCAGCCGCAACCCCTTGGATGGCTACACCTTC.